A selection of T cell receptor beta chains follows, all from one sample in a study of blood T cell repertoires in COVID-19. Some clones are missing from TCRdb's copy, which holds only in-frame ones; the method was immunoSEQ multiplex PCR. The table lists approximately 260,000 clones, about 80% of them singletons. The specimen sequenced was PBMCs or T cells enriched from blood (not recorded which). These receptors all stem from a man in his forties or fifties who had recovered from COVID-19. The CDR3 runs from the conserved cysteine through the conserved F or W. Each record gives: V gene, D gene, clone size, J gene, CDR3 DNA, CDR3 protein. A D gene is named only where the DNA matches it firmly. The size field is filled for only some rows; it gives once, few, many or a size class.

>TRBV27|TRBD2|-|TRBJ2-5
TGTGCCAGCAGTCATACTAGCGGGAGGGGTGAGACCCAGTACTTC
CASSHTSGRGETQYF
>TRBV10-3|-|-|TRBJ2-1
TGTGCCATCAGTGCCACTAACTACGATCGAAATGAGCAGTTCTTC
CAISATNYDRNEQFF
>TRBV9|-|-|TRBJ1-3
TGTGCCAGCAGCTGGGGAGTGTTGGACACCATATATTTT
CASSWGVLDTIYF
>TRBV3-1/TRBV3-2|-|-|TRBJ1-4
TGTGCCAGCAGCCGTTCGGGACTAAATGAAAAACTGTTTTTT
CASSRSGLNEKLFF
>TRBV28|TRBD2|-|TRBJ2-7
TGTGCCAGCAGGACTAGCGGCTCCTACGAGCAGTACTTC
CASRTSGSYEQYF
>TRBV7-3|-|-|TRBJ1-1
TGTGCCAGCAGCATCTTCCCCGACACTGAAGCTTTCTTT
CASSIFPDTEAFF
>TRBV11-3|TRBD1|-|TRBJ2-7
TGTGCCAGCAGCTTAGATCTTCCCAGGACAGGGGCGTTGTACGAGCAGTACTTC
CASSLDLPRTGALYEQYF
>TRBV5-1|-|-|TRBJ1-5
TGCGCCAGCAGCTTGGAGGGGGGGCGCAATCAGCCCCAGCATTTT
CASSLEGGRNQPQHF
>TRBV15|-|-|TRBJ1-5
TGTGCCACCAAGACCGGGACACTTAGCAATCAGCCCCAGCATTTT
CATKTGTLSNQPQHF
>TRBV5-1|TRBD1|-|TRBJ2-7
TGCGCCAGCAGCTTGGGTGGGACAGCCTCCTACGAGCAGTACTTC
CASSLGGTASYEQYF
>TRBV11-2|TRBD1|-|TRBJ1-2
TGTGCCAGCAGCTGGGACAGAAATAACTATGGCTACACCTTC
CASSWDRNNYGYTF
>TRBV4-1|TRBD1|-|TRBJ2-5
TGCGCCAGCAGCCAAGAACAGGGGGGAGGTTGGGAGACCCAGTACTTC
CASSQEQGGGWETQYF
>TRBV19|-|-|TRBJ1-5
TGTGCCAGTACCCGACTATCCCCCAGGGGTAGCAATCAGCCCCAGCATTTT
CASTRLSPRGSNQPQHF
>TRBV5-1|TRBD2|-|TRBJ2-7
TGCGCCAGCAGCTTTGGACTAGCGGGAGACGGGTTGGACGAGCAGTACTTC
CASSFGLAGDGLDEQYF
>TRBV5-1|-|-|TRBJ1-1
TGCGCCAGCAGCCTTCTTATAAACACTGAAGCTTTCTTT
CASSLLINTEAFF
>TRBV7-2|-|-|TRBJ1-6
TGTGCCAGCAGCTTAGGAGCTGTAACCGTAAATTCACCCCTCCACTTT
CASSLGAVTVNSPLHF
>TRBV6-1|-|-|TRBJ1-3
TGTGCCAGCAGTGATCCGGGAGTCGGAAACACCATATATTTT
CASSDPGVGNTIYF
>TRBV27|-|-|TRBJ2-7
TGTGCCAGCAGTTTATACAGGGGAGGCTCCTACGAGCAGTACTTC
CASSLYRGGSYEQYF
>TRBV5-1|-|-|TRBJ2-6
TGCGCCAGCAGCTTGGATGGCAGGGGTTCTGGGGCCAACGTCCTGACTTTC
CASSLDGRGSGANVLTF
>TRBV4-1|TRBD2|-|TRBJ2-7
TGCGCCAGCAGCCAAGGGCTAGCGGCCACCTACGAGCAGTACTTC
CASSQGLAATYEQYF
>TRBV7-7|TRBD2|-|TRBJ2-7
TGTGCTAGCAGAGTAAGCGGGGGGGCCTACGAGCAGTACTTC
CASRVSGGAYEQYF
>TRBV7-9|-|-|TRBJ2-6
TGTGCCAGCAGCTGGCGTGGAGGGGACGGGGCCAACGTCCTGACTTTC
CASSWRGGDGANVLTF
>TRBV14|TRBD2|-|TRBJ2-1
TGTGCCAGCAGCCCATGGGCTAGCGGGGGGATAAGCGATGAGCAGTTCTTC
CASSPWASGGISDEQFF
>TRBV6-5|-|-|TRBJ1-2
TGTGCCAGCAGTTACTCGATGCAGAGGGGCTACACCTTC
CASSYSMQRGYTF
>TRBV29-1|-|once|TRBJ2-2
TGCAGCGCCTCCACGGGGGTGGCCGGGGAGCTGTTTTTT
CSASTGVAGELFF
>TRBV7-2|-|-|TRBJ2-3
TGTGCCAGCAGCTTGACGCCGACTGGATCAGATACGCAGTATTTT
CASSLTPTGSDTQYF
>TRBV27|TRBD1|-|TRBJ1-2
TGTGCCAGCAGTAATTTCCGCAGGGGGCGCGGAGATGGCTACACCTTC
CASSNFRRGRGDGYTF
>TRBV27|-|-|TRBJ1-2
TGTGCCAGCAGTTCTCCCCCCGGGGGAGGCTACACCTTC
CASSSPPGGGYTF
>TRBV6-1|TRBD2|-|TRBJ2-7
TGTGCCAGCAGTGAACTAGCGGGGTCTTCGGAGCAGTACTTC
CASSELAGSSEQYF
>TRBV4-3|-|-|TRBJ1-2
TGCGCCAGCAGCCACGACACTAACTATGGCTACACCTTC
CASSHDTNYGYTF
>TRBV18|-|few|TRBJ2-3
TGTGCCAGCTCTTACCAAACTAGCACAGATACGCAGTATTTT
CASSYQTSTDTQYF
>TRBV2|-|-|TRBJ1-6
TGTGCCAGCAGTACCATTACTGACAGACGCTCCTATAATTCACCCCTCCACTTT
CASSTITDRRSYNSPLHF
>TRBV6-2/TRBV6-3|-|-|TRBJ1-3
TGTGCCAGCAGTACCAGGGGAATTTATGGAAACACCATATATTTT
CASSTRGIYGNTIYF
>TRBV7-6|TRBD1|-|TRBJ2-1
TGTGCCAGCACCCTCGAGGGGGCGAGCTCCTACAATGAGCAGTTCTTC
CASTLEGASSYNEQFF
>TRBV27|-|-|TRBJ1-6
TGTGCCAGCAGTTCGGGGGGCGCGGGGCCCCTCCACTTT
CASSSGGAGPLHF
>TRBV5-1|-|-|TRBJ2-1
TGCGCCAGCAGCGCATCAGGGGCCGGGGCCTACAATGAGCAGTTCTTC
CASSASGAGAYNEQFF
>TRBV5-1|-|many|TRBJ2-7
TGCGCCAGCAGCCCGGAAGGGAGAGGCTACGAGCAGTACTTC
CASSPEGRGYEQYF
>TRBV6-5|-|-|TRBJ2-7
TGTGCCAGCAGTTACTCGGCAGGGGTCTACGAGCAGTACTTC
CASSYSAGVYEQYF
>TRBV3-1/TRBV3-2|TRBD2|once|TRBJ2-3
TGTGCCAGCAGCCAAGATGGCGGACTAGTTAATACGCAGTATTTT
CASSQDGGLVNTQYF
>TRBV9|-|-|TRBJ2-1
TGTGCCAGCAGCGTAGGTGGGGCCAATGAGCAGTTCTTC
CASSVGGANEQFF
>TRBV18|TRBD1|once|TRBJ1-1
TGTGCCAGCTCCCTCGGTGCTAGGGCCGGGACAGGGGGTTTGTCTGAAGCTTTCTTT
CASSLGARAGTGGLSEAFF
>TRBV5-4|-|-|TRBJ2-1
TGTGCCAGCAGCCTACCGTACAATGAGCAGTTCTTC
CASSLPYNEQFF
>TRBV2|TRBD2|-|TRBJ2-1
TGTGCCAGCAGTGTCGACCCTACCCGGACTAGTTCTAACAATGAGCAGTTCTTC
CASSVDPTRTSSNNEQFF
>TRBV2|TRBD2|few|TRBJ2-2
TGTGCCAGCAGCGCCGGGACTACGAACACCGGGGAGCTGTTTTTT
CASSAGTTNTGELFF
>TRBV23-1|-|-|TRBJ1-6
TGCGCCAGCAGTCTTTCATTCGCGCTAGAGATTTCACCCCTCCACTTT
CASSLSFALEISPLHF
>TRBV7-9|-|-|TRBJ1-3
TGTGCCAGCAGCTTAGCGGGGGGCTCTGGAAACACCATATATTTT
CASSLAGGSGNTIYF